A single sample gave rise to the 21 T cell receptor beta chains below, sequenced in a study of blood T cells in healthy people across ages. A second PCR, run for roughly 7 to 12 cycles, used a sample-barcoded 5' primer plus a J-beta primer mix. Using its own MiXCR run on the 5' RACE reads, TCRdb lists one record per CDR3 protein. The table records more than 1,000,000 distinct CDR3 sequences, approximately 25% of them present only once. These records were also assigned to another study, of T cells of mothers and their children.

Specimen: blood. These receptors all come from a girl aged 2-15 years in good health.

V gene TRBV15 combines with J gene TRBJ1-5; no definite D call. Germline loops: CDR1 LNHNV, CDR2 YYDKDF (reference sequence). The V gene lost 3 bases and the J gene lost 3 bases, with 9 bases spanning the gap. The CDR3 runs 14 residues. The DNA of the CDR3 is TGTGCCACCAGCAGCGAACGGGACAATCAGCCCCAGCATTTT. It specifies CATSSERDNQPQHF.

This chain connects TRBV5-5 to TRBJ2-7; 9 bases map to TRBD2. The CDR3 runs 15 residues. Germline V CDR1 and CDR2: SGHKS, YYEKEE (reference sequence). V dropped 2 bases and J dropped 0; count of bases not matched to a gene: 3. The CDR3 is CASSFVAGDSYEQYF. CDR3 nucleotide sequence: TGTGCCAGCAGCTTCGTAGCGGGGGACTCCTACGAGCAGTACTTC.

CDR3 sequence: CSARMNREPEKLFF. The DNA for the CDR3 is TGCAGTGCTAGAATGAACCGGGAGCCAGAAAAACTGTTTTTT. The gene calls are TRBV20-1 and TRBJ1-4; no clear D. The CDR3 extends over 14 amino acids. V gave up 2 bases and J gave up 8 bases, with 15 bases separating them. Looked up from germline, CDR1 is DFQATT and CDR2 is SNEGSKA (reference sequence).

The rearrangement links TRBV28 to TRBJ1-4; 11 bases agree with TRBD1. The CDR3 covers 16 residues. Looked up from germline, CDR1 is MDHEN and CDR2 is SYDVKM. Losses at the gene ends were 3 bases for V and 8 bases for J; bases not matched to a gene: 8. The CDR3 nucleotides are TGTGCCAGCAGTTTCGAGGACAGGGGGCCCAGGGAAAAACTGTTTTTT. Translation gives CASSFEDRGPREKLFF. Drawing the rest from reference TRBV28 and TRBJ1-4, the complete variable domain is DVKVTQSSRYLVKRTGEKVFLECVQDMDHENMFWYRQDPGLGLRLIYFSYDVKMKEKGDIPEGYSVSREKKERFSLILESASTNQTSMYLCASSFEDRGPREKLFFGSGTQLSVL.

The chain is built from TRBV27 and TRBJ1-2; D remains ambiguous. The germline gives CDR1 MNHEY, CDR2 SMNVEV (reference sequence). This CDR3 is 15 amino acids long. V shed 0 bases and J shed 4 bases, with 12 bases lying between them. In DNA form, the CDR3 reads TGTGCCAGCAGTTTATCCCCGGACGGCCCCTATGGCTACACCTTC. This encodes CASSLSPDGPYGYTF.

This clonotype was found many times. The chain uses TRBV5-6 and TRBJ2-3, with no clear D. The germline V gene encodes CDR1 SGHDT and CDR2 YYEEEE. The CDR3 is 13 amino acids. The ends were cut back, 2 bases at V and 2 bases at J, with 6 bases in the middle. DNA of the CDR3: TGTGCCAGCAGCTTTTCATACACAGATACGCAGTATTTT. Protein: CASSFSYTDTQYF.

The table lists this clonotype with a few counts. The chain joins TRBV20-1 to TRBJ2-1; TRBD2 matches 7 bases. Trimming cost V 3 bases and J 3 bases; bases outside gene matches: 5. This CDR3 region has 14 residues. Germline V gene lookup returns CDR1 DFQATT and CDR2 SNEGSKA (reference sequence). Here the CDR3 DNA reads TGCAGTGCTAGCGGCGGGACTATCTACAATGAGCAGTTCTTC. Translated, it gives CSASGGTIYNEQFF.

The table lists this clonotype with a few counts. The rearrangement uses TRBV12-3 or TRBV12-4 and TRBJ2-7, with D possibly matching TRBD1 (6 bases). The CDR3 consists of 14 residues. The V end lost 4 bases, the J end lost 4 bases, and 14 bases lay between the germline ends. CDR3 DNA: TGTGCCAGCAGTTACGGACAGTTCACGTACGAGCAGTACTTC. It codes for CASSYGQFTYEQYF.

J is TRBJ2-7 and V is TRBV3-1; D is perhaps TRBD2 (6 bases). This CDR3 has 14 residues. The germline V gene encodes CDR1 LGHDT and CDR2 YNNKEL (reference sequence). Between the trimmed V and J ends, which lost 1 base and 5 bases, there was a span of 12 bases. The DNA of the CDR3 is TGTGCCAGCAGCCAAGGGAGGGTGCCCCACGAGCAGTACTTC. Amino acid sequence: CASSQGRVPHEQYF.

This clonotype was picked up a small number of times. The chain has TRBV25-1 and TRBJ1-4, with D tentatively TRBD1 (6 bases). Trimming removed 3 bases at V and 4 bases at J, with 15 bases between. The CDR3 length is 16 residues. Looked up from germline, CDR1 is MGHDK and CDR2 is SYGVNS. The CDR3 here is CASSEIGRGLNEKLFF. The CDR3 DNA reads TGTGCCAGCAGTGAGATAGGACGGGGGCTTAATGAAAAACTGTTTTTT.

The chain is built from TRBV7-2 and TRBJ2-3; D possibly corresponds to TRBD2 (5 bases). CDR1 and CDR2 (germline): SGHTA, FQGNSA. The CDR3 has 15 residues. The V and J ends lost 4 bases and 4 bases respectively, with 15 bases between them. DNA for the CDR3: TGTGCCAGCAGCTCACCAGACTACCTTTCAGATACGCAGTATTTT. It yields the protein CASSSPDYLSDTQYF.

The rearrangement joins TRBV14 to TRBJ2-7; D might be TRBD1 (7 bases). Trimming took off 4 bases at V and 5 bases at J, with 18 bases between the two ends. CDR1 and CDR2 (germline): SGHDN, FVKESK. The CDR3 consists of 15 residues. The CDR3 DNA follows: TGTGCCAGCAGCCCTGGTTACCAGGGGGGCCACGAGCAGTACTTC. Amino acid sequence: CASSPGYQGGHEQYF.

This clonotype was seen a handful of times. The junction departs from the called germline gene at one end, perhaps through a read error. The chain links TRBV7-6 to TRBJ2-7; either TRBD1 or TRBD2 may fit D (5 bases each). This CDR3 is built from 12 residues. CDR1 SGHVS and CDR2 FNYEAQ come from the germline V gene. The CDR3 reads CASSLEGQGVSF. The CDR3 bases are TGTGCCAGCAGCTTAGAAGGGCAGGGAGTCTCGTTC.

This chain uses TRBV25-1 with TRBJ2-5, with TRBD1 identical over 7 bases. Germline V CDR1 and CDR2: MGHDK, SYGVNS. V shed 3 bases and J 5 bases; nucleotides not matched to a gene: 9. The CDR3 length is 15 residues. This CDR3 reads CASSEGTVYRETQYF. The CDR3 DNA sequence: TGTGCCAGCAGTGAGGGGACAGTGTATCGGGAGACCCAGTACTTC.

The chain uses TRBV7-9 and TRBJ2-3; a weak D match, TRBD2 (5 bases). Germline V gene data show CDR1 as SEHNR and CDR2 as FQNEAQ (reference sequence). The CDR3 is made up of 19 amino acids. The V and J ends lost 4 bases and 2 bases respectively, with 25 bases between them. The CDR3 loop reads CASSYDRGSETGNTDTQYF. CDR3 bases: TGTGCCAGCAGCTACGACCGAGGATCGGAGACCGGGAACACAGATACGCAGTATTTT.

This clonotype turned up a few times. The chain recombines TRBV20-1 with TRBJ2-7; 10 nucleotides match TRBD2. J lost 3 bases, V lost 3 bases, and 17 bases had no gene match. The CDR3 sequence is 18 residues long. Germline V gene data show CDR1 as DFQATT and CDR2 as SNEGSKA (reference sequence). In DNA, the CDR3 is TGCAGTGCTAGTAGTTTCTCTAGCGGGAGCCCTTGGAACTACGAGCAGTACTTC. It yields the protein CSASSFSSGSPWNYEQYF.

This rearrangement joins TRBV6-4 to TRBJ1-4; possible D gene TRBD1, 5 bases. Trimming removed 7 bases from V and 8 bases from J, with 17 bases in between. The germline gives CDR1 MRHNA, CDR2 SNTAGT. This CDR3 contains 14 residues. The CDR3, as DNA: TGTGCCAGCACCGAAGGGGCAGTCGGGGAAAAACTGTTTTTT. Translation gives CASTEGAVGEKLFF.

CDR3 nucleotide sequence: TGTGCCAGCAGTCCTGCAGAGGGGGCATTTTACTACGAGCAGTACTTC. Amino acid sequence: CASSPAEGAFYYEQYF. The chain joins TRBV28 to TRBJ2-7; TRBD1 matches at 7 bases. J gave up 3 bases and V 5 bases, and 13 bases lay outside the gene matches. Germline V gives CDR1 MDHEN, CDR2 SYDVKM. This CDR3 is 16 amino acids long.

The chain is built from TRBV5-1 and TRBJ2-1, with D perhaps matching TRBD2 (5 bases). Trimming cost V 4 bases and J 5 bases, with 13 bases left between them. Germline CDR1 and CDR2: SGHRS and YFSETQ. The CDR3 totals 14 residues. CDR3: CASSIAGENNEQFF. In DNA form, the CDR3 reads TGCGCCAGCAGCATAGCCGGGGAGAACAATGAGCAGTTCTTC.

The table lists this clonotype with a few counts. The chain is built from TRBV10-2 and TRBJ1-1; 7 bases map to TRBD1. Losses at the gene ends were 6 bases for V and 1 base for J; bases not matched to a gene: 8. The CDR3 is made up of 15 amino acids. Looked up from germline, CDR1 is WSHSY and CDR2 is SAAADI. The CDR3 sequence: CASRGRQGGNTEAFF. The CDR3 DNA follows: TGCGCCAGCAGGGGACGACAGGGAGGGAACACTGAAGCTTTCTTT.

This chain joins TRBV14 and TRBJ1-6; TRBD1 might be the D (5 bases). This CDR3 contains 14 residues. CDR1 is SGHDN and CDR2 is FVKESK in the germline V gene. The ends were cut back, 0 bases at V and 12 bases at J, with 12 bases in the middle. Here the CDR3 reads CASSQDYSQGPLHF. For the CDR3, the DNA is TGTGCCAGCAGCCAAGATTATTCCCAGGGACCCCTCCACTTT. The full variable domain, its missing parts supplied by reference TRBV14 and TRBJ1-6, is EAGVTQFPSHSVIEKGQTVTLRCDPISGHDNLYWYRRVMGKEIKFLLHFVKESKQDESGMPNNRFLAERTGGTYSTLKVQPAELEDSGVYFCASSQDYSQGPLHFGNGTRLTVT.